This paragraph covers one T cell receptor beta chain sequence. The sample originates from a study of CD4 and CD8 cells across lung adenocarcinoma regions. TCRdb passed the PCR reads through MiXCR, listing each CDR3 protein once. This sample carries fewer than 10,000 distinct CDR3 sequences, 46% of them seen once, and the ten largest clones take approximately 16%. Localized lung adenocarcinoma, a non-small cell lung cancer, affected the donors. This CDR3 contains 14 residues. Germline CDR1 reads MNHNS; CDR2 reads SASEGT. J is TRBJ2-1 and V is TRBV6-1; D not certain. The last part of the DNA fits TRBJ2-5 better; the J call may be wrong. This receptor was obtained from a female donor with lung adenocarcinoma. The CD4 and CD8 labels of this study may be unreliable. The sample was CD4+ T cells from the margin of a lung tumor. CDR3 sequence (DNA): TGTGCCAGCAGTGGGACGGAGAAACGGGAGACCCAGTACTTC. Protein: CASSGTEKRETQYF.